This TCR beta chain was obtained from a study of T cells in Graves' hyperthyroidism and ophthalmopathy. TCR beta CDR3 regions were amplified from RNA. The primer set for the first-round RT-PCR of the TCR CDR3 was HTBI. TCRdb fed the multiplex PCR reads into MiXCR, producing one record per CDR3 protein. Of 360,000 or so distinct CDR3 sequences in the sample, about 20% were seen once. The J segment lost 10 bases and the V segment lost 3 bases, leaving 8 bases of the junction unmatched. In germline, CDR1 is LGHDT, CDR2 YNNKEL (reference sequence). The CDR3 runs 13 residues. Study findings and constraints: Blood also showed most of the thyroid clonotypes that were expanded above 0.001. Model predictions of ophthalmopathy came a median approximately 6.8 months before onset.

As to this clonotype: Its antigen remains unidentified.

Sequenced: blood. This clonotype originated in a woman aged 18-29 years with Graves' hyperthyroidism. The chain carries TRBV3-1 and TRBJ1-1; TRBD1 matches 7 bases. CDR3 DNA: TGTGCCAGCAGCCAGAGGGACAGTCTTGGAGCTTTCTTT. Its translation: CASSQRDSLGAFF.